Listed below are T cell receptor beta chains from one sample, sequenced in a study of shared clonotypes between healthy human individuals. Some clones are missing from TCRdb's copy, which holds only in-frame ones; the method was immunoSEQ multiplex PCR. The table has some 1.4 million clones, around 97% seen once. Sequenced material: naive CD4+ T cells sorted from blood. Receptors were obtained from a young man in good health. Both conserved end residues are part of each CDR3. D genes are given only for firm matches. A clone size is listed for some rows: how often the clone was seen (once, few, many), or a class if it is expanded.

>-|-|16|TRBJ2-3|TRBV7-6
TGTGCCAGCAGCTTATTGGCGGGACGGGGCACAGATACGCAGTATTTT
CASSLLAGRGTDTQYF
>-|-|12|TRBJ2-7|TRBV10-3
TGTGCCATCAGTAAGACAGTTTACGAGCAGTACTTC
CAISKTVYEQYF
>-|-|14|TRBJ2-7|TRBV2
TGTGCCAGCAGTGATAGGTTCAGGGACTACGAGCAGTACTTC
CASSDRFRDYEQYF
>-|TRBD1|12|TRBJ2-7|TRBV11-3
TGTGCCAGCAGCTTGGACAGGGGAGAGCAGTACTTC
CASSLDRGEQYF
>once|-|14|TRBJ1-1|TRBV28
TGTGCCAGCAGACCCAGGGCGACAGCTCGTGAAGCTTTCTTT
CASRPRATAREAFF
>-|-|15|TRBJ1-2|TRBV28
TGTGCCAGCAGTTCCATAGGGACGGGGGTTTATGGCTACACCTTC
CASSSIGTGVYGYTF
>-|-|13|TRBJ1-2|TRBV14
TGTGCCAGCAGCCCCCCGGCCTTCTATGGCTACACCTTC
CASSPPAFYGYTF
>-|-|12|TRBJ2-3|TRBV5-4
TGTGCCAGCAGCTATGATACAGATACGCAGTATTTT
CASSYDTDTQYF
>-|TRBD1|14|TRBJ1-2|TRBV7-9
TGTGCCAGCAGCTCATGGGACAGGGACTATGGCTACACCTTC
CASSSWDRDYGYTF
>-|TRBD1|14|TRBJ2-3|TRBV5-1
TGCGCCAGCAGCTCAGGGGGACAGACAGATACGCAGTATTTT
CASSSGGQTDTQYF
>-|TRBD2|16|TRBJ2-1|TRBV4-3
TGCGCCAGCAGCCAAGCCGGACTAGCGGGCTACAATGAGCAGTTCTTC
CASSQAGLAGYNEQFF